Listed here are 16 T cell receptor beta chains from one sample, sequenced in a study of T cells in Graves' hyperthyroidism and ophthalmopathy. The investigators amplified TCR beta CDR3 regions from RNA transcripts. The HTBI primer set drove a first-round RT-PCR of the TCR CDR3. TCRdb fed the multiplex PCR reads into MiXCR, producing one record per CDR3 protein. The table has under 350,000 distinct CDR3 sequences, over 15% seen once; the top ten hold about 49%. Material for sequencing was blood. These receptors were collected from a woman aged 45-59 years with Graves' hyperthyroidism.

This chain connects TRBV7-9 to TRBJ1-3, with D maybe TRBD1 (6 bases). V was clipped by 5 bases and J by 1 base, with 9 bases between them. Germline CDR1 SEHNR, CDR2 FQNEAQ (reference sequence). The CDR3 contains 14 residues. The DNA of the CDR3 is TGTGCCAGCAGCCGCGGGACATCTGGAAACACCATATATTTT. This sequence encodes CASSRGTSGNTIYF.

The rearrangement links TRBV6-1 to TRBJ2-3; D may correspond to TRBD1 or TRBD2 (5 bases each). Looked up from germline, CDR1 is MNHNS and CDR2 is SASEGT. The CDR3 length is 11 residues. Between the trimmed V and J ends, which lost 5 bases and 9 bases, there was a span of 9 bases. The CDR3 protein is CASSWDRTQYF. In DNA, the CDR3 is TGTGCCAGCAGTTGGGACCGGACGCAGTATTTT.

This sequence joins TRBV2 and TRBJ2-7; D unclear. Deletions cut 7 bases from V and 5 bases from J, with 18 bases between. The germline CDR1 and CDR2 sequences are SNHLY and FYNNEI. The CDR3 has 14 amino acids. The CDR3 is CASTQPAPWDEQYV. The DNA of the CDR3 is TGTGCCAGCACCCAGCCCGCACCTTGGGACGAGCAGTACGTC.

This clonotype has at least ten counts. The CDR3 DNA reads TGTGCCAGCAGCCCGGGAGAGCGGGGCACCGGGGAGCTGTTTTTT. This codes for CASSPGERGTGELFF. The chain combines TRBV11-2 with TRBJ2-2; TRBD2 matches at 7 bases. Germline V lookup: CDR1 SGHAT, CDR2 FQNNGV. V was clipped by 5 bases and J by 4 bases; unmatched bases: 7. The CDR3 extends over 15 amino acids. Complete variable domain (other parts from reference TRBV11-2 and TRBJ2-2): EAGVAQSPRYKIIEKRQSVAFWCNPISGHATLYWYQQILGQGPKLLIQFQNNGVVDDSQLPKDRFSAERLKGVDSTLKIQPAKLEDSAVYLCASSPGERGTGELFFGEGSRLTVL.

The V and J genes are TRBV20-1 and TRBJ1-5; D unclear. Deletions cut 0 bases from V and 8 bases from J, with 17 bases between. The CDR3 is 15 amino acids. Germline V gene sequence: CDR1 DFQATT, CDR2 SNEGSKA (reference sequence). Here the CDR3 DNA reads TGCAGTGCTAGAGATGACCCGTTTTCTCCCAAGCCCCAGCATTTT. It translates to CSARDDPFSPKPQHF.

As concerns this clonotype: This sequence may be a read error, since a much larger clone differs from it by one base. The rearrangement uses TRBV20-1 and TRBJ2-1, with 9 bases lining up with TRBD2. In germline, CDR1 is DFQATT, CDR2 SNEGSKA (reference sequence). Trimming removed 0 bases from V and 9 bases from J; junction bases left unmatched: 9. The CDR3 runs to 15 residues. As DNA, the CDR3 is TGCAGTGCTAGAGATGGGGCTAGCGGGGACAGTGAGCAGTTCTTC. Its translation is CSARDGASGDSEQFF.

The CDR3 region has the DNA TGTGCCAGCAGCGGAGGGGGGGGTACGCAGTATTTT. This gives the protein CASSGGGGTQYF. V and J are TRBV11-1 and TRBJ2-3; perhaps TRBD2 as D (7 bases). Trimming removed 5 bases from V and 8 bases from J, with 11 bases in between. The germline gives CDR1 SGHAT, CDR2 FQDESV (reference sequence). The CDR3 has 12 residues.

This clonotype was counted at least ten times. The chain combines TRBV3-1 with TRBJ1-4; weak D call: TRBD1 (5 bases). The V gene lost 4 bases and the J gene lost 4 bases, with 10 bases spanning the gap. Per germline, CDR1 LGHDT and CDR2 YNNKEL (reference sequence). The CDR3 contains 14 residues. CDR3 amino acids: CASSLGLDNEKLFF. For the CDR3, the DNA is TGTGCCAGCAGCCTGGGGCTCGATAATGAAAAACTGTTTTTT.

The sample holds many counts of this clonotype. CDR3 in DNA: TGTGCCAGCTCATCCGTGACCGGGGAGCTGTTTTTT. The encoded protein is CASSSVTGELFF. This rearrangement joins TRBV18 to TRBJ2-2; D gene ambiguous. Germline V gene lookup returns CDR1 KGHSH and CDR2 LQKENI. The CDR3 is made up of 12 amino acids. The ends were cut back, 5 bases at V and 5 bases at J, with 6 bases in the middle.

At least ten counts were recorded for this clonotype. This chain joins TRBV11-2 and TRBJ2-1, with a tentative D call TRBD2 (5 bases). V was shortened by 5 bases and J by 2 bases, with 13 bases between the two germline ends. CDR1 is SGHAT and CDR2 is FQNNGV in the germline V gene. CDR3 size: 15 residues. In nucleotides, the CDR3 is TGTGCCAGCAGCCCAGAGGTACTAGCCTACAATGAGCAGTTCTTC. Translated, it gives CASSPEVLAYNEQFF.

The rearrangement joins TRBV7-8 to TRBJ2-1, with D possibly matching TRBD2 (6 bases). The CDR3 contains 13 residues. Trimming cost V 1 base and J 9 bases, with 10 bases left between them. In germline, CDR1 is SGHVS, CDR2 FQNEAQ. The CDR3 DNA reads as TGTGCCAGCAGCTTAGATATCGGGAGTGAGCAGTTCTTC. It codes for CASSLDIGSEQFF.

Details on this clonotype: A much larger clone sits a single nucleotide away, making a read error possible. The CDR3 does not close with the conserved phenylalanine or tryptophan, likely indicating a read error. The chain carries TRBV18 and TRBJ2-5, with D tentatively TRBD1 or TRBD2 (6 bases each). The CDR3 extends over 13 amino acids. Trimming took 10 bases from V and 5 from J, leaving 17 bases between them. Germline V gene lookup returns CDR1 KGHSH and CDR2 LQKENI. The CDR3, as DNA: TGTGCCACCCGCGGAGGGGGTAAGGAGACCCAGTACCTC. This codes for CATRGGGKETQYL.

This clonotype was seen a few times. The rearrangement joins TRBV6-1 to TRBJ1-2, with D uncertain. The V end lost 3 bases, the J end lost 5 bases, and 10 bases lay between the germline ends. The germline CDR1 and CDR2 sequences are MNHNS and SASEGT. The CDR3 consists of 13 residues. The CDR3, as DNA: TGTGCCAGCAGTGAGGGGTTTCAGTATGGCTACACCTTC. Translated, it gives CASSEGFQYGYTF.

This clonotype was observed at least ten times. The J gene is TRBJ2-6, the V gene TRBV6-2 or TRBV6-3; 7 positions agree with TRBD1. Germline values: CDR1 MNHEY, CDR2 SVGEGT. With 6 bases clipped from V and 4 bases from J, the junction kept 6 bases outside the gene matches. The CDR3 has 15 amino acids. The CDR3 sequence: CASRPDRAGANVLTF. DNA of the CDR3: TGTGCCAGCAGACCCGACAGGGCCGGGGCCAACGTCCTGACTTTC.

This clonotype was found a few times. The chain links TRBV3-1 to TRBJ1-3; D is perhaps TRBD1 (5 bases). V was trimmed by 0 bases and J by 11 bases, leaving 11 bases between them. This CDR3 has 13 residues. Germline CDR1 and CDR2: LGHDT and YNNKEL (reference sequence). The CDR3 bases are TGTGCCAGCAGCCAAGATGGACGGGGGGCCATATATTTT. It translates to CASSQDGRGAIYF.

The rearrangement joins TRBV7-9 to TRBJ1-6; 7 nucleotides match TRBD1. Germline V gene data show CDR1 as SEHNR and CDR2 as FQNEAQ (reference sequence). The CDR3 contains 13 residues. J was trimmed by 8 bases and V by 3 bases; bases with no gene match: 1. The CDR3 DNA sequence: TGTGCCAGCAGCTTTACAGGGGATTCACCCCTCCACTTT. Protein product: CASSFTGDSPLHF.